This T cell receptor (beta chain) derives from a study of blood T cell repertoires in COVID-19. The overall study: Spain, Italy and the United States supplied samples that represented acute and convalescent COVID-19. PBMCs, B-cell-depleted T cells, or T cells provided the cDNA or gDNA that made up the material.

The CDR3 extends over 15 amino acids. The V end lost 3 bases, the J end lost 2 bases, and 13 bases lay between the germline ends. The germline V gene encodes CDR1 LGHDT and CDR2 YNNKEL (reference sequence). Original processing notes: Amplification of reference gene primers provided the estimated nucleated cell counts. TCRdb's copy holds only in-frame clones and misses some; the assay was immunoSEQ multiplex PCR. D and trimming were read from the DNA, whereas the V and J calls and clone size are those reported in that table. The table includes approximately 220,000 clones, 85% to 90% detected once. This TCR was recovered from a man aged 50-59 years with acute or convalescent COVID-19. V and J are TRBV3-1 (or the pseudogene TRBV3-2) and TRBJ1-2; no clear D. The sample taken for sequencing was peripheral blood. The CDR3 sequence: CASSQVGGPNYGYTF. In nucleotides, the CDR3 is TGTGCCAGCAGCCAGGTTGGAGGCCCGAACTATGGCTACACCTTC.